This TCR beta chain stems from a study of T cell responses to AZD1222 COVID-19 vaccine. Study-level information: Pooled samples include second doses given at about 4 or 12 weeks. Points from the study as a whole: White British donors predominated, females outnumbered males, and clonal diversity was possibly underestimated. Epitopes outside B.1.351 and B.1.1.7 mutated regions reportedly drew nearly half of spike TCRs.

The CDR3 is made up of 14 amino acids. Germline loops: CDR1 LGHNA, CDR2 YSLEER. V was shortened by 1 base and J by 7 bases, with 12 bases between the two germline ends. Profiled with immunoSEQ multiplex PCR; TCRdb holds only in-frame clones, not every one. The sample shows 150,000 to 200,000 clones, 91% of them seen only once. A word on this clone: Its antigen is still unknown.

This chain joins TRBV4-3 and TRBJ2-3, with a tentative D call TRBD2 (6 bases). The source was peripheral blood, collected on day 0 of AZD1222 vaccination. This receptor was taken from an adult in good health. The CDR3, as DNA: TGCGCCAGCAGCCAAGCCGGAGGGGCTCATACGCAGTATTTT. It is translated as CASSQAGGAHTQYF.